This TCR beta chain was obtained from a study of long-term antiretroviral therapy in people with HIV (dated by TCRdb to about 2022). Broadly, across the study: The earliest samples were collected approximately a decade before the 2015 WHO recommendation for immediate ART, a period when ART was typically delayed until CD4 counts fell. A total of roughly 200 cryopreserved PBMC samples came from around 30 adults with confirmed HIV infection and were collected serially over a mean of roughly six years (range 1-12). No cross-contamination during QIAcube processing turned up in test extractions that ran a monoclonal T-cell line alongside approximately 35 polyclonal samples. About 40% of the roughly 30 participants with HIV were female. Whether ART initiation and durable HIV suppression were associated with changes in peripheral blood TRB repertoire composition and diversity was tested in a retrospective serial study. The paper's findings and limits, for the study overall: Because PBMC availability was limited, only the TCR beta chain was sequenced, with no alpha chain pairing. No data were available on ART adherence, viral resistance or therapy changes, limiting inferences about post-ART repertoire changes. Samples dated from about 2003 to 2018, and the ART regimens used may be less effective than current ones. The repertoire was dominated across all time points by expanded TRB clones identified before ART initiation, although this dominance was seen to fluctuate and to decrease in many PLHIV after ART. Starting ART was linked to a significant rise in TRB diversity, yet even after long-term ART the diversity remained significantly lower than in transplant donor controls. HIV repertoires had narrower CDR3 length ranges than controls, and the network structure suggested an antigen-experienced repertoire that shifted only slightly toward naive after ART. Because pre-ART samples had limited cell numbers, unsorted PBMC were profiled rather than sorted CD4+ and CD8+ T cells.

Inclusion was restricted to participants for whom at least one PBMC sample before ART initiation and at least two post-ART samples were available. Every participant with HIV received treatment in the United States of America. Before DNA extraction, cryopreserved samples containing roughly 1-10 million PBMC were thawed and washed. At the time of the earliest PBMC sample for each participant with HIV, ages ranged from 23 to 54 years. PBMC samples were contributed by each participant from 1-4 timepoints before ART initiation and 2-8 timepoints after ART initiation, with a median of 7 samples. For every participant, serial HIV viral load, CD4+ T-cell count, ART history and demographic data were obtained. Using a Qiagen kit on a QIAcube, genomic DNA was extracted from unsorted PBMC, with samples processed in batches of 12. On this clone itself: Its antigen target is currently unknown. No per-base quality is available; no much larger clone lies one base away.

The immunoSEQ hsTCRB v3.0 assay was used at survey level resolution to sequence the TRB variable region. The target sequencing depth for TRB was about 40,000-55,000 T-cell genomes per sample. Pooled TRB libraries were sequenced on an Illumina MiSeq with a v3 150-cycle kit. Regarding the original processing steps: Repertoire analysis was run in R within a reproducible Nextflow workflow that covered QC, data transformation and analysis. Custom analyses were implemented in LymphoSeq2, an R package for AIRR-Seq data exploration. A few samples yielding fewer than 5000 total TRB sequences were excluded, leaving about 190 analyzed HIV repertoires. Of the 180 to 200 retained HIV repertoires, about 59 were collected before and approximately 130 after ART initiation. Each repertoire was downsampled to 5000 TRB nucleotide sequences, and summary statistics were averaged across 100 downsampling iterations. TRB sequences were retained for analysis only if CDR3 regions of at least seven amino acids were present. A Shannon entropy-derived clonality score and the Gini coefficient were used to measure diversity. In repertoire networks, the top 5000 CDR3 amino acid sequences were linked whenever an edit distance of one separated two sequences. Antigen specificity groups and MHC restriction were predicted for TRB CDR3 amino acid sequences with GLIPH2. CDR3 amino acid sequences were matched against VDJdb and McPAS-TCR to flag known CMV, EBV, HIV or tissue antigen associations. Pre-ART, post-ART and control groups were compared with Wilcoxon signed-rank tests and Holm-Bonferroni correction. Sourced from immuneACCESS, this table was stored by TCRdb with only in-frame sequences that have V and J called. A share of the clones is absent; for the studies checked, an unresolved V gene accounts for under half, and the remainder has no known explanation. The V and J calls and clone size come from that table; D and trimming were worked out from the DNA. Here the sample has 20,000 to 30,000 clones; more than 70% occur a single time. Together, the top ten hold 8.8% of the sample.

CDR3 length: 15 amino acids, cysteine to phenylalanine. Of the read, only the CDR3 DNA is kept; its 45 bases are in frame from base 1. CDR1 and CDR2 are drawn from the germline V gene: SGHDT, YYEEEE. Here V drops 2 bases and J drops 4 bases, and the junction holds 7 bases not matched to any gene. The sequence was collected from a man in his forties with HIV. The starting material was unsorted PBMCs, obtained 4.7 to 5 years after starting antiretroviral therapy. The chain employs TRBV5-6 and TRBJ2-7; TRBD1 fits 9 bases in the junction. The base sequence is TGTGCCAGCAGCTTCTTGGGACAGGGAATTTACGAGCAGTACTTC. Translated, it reads CASSFLGQGIYEQYF. Full variable domain (CDR3 extended with the reference TRBV5-6 and TRBJ2-7 proteins): DAGVTQSPTHLIKTRGQQVTLRCSPKSGHDTVSWYQQALGQGPQFIFQYYEEEERQRGNFPDRFSGHQFPNYSSELNVNALLLGDSALYLCASSFLGQGIYEQYFGPGTRLTVT.